The next 4 T cell receptor beta chains were all read from a single sample in a study of memory CD4+ T cells and cytomegalovirus serostatus. Single viable CD3+CD4+CD8-CD45RO+ cells were sorted as the memory CD4+ T cells. Measured with immunoSEQ multiplex PCR; TCRdb has only the in-frame clones, and not every one. The top ten hold approximately 0.55% of the sample, which has approximately 40,000 clones, 65% to 85% seen once. Material: memory CD4+ T cells from blood. The receptors were sampled from an adult in good health and CMV-seronegative.

The V call is TRBV2, the J call TRBJ1-2, with a weak D call TRBD1 (5 bases). V was shortened by 11 bases and J by 7 bases, with 14 bases between the two germline ends. This CDR3 has 11 amino acids. Germline CDR1 SNHLY, CDR2 FYNNEI. The CDR3 sequence is CAVGAEGGYTF. The CDR3 region has the DNA TGTGCCGTCGGGGCAGAGGGTGGCTACACCTTC.

This clone counts as medium-sized. This chain joins TRBV12-1 and TRBJ1-1. TRBV12-1 counts as a pseudogene. This CDR3 comprises 13 residues. Here the CDR3 DNA reads TGTGCCAGCAGCTTGAGCCCGAACACTGAAGCTTTCTTT. Its protein is CASSLSPNTEAFF.

The chain recombines TRBV5-1 with TRBJ1-1; a possible D gene is TRBD1 (6 bases). Trimming took 3 bases from V and 2 from J, leaving 14 bases between them. This CDR3 is 15 amino acids long. The germline V gene has CDR1 SGHRS and CDR2 YFSETQ. CDR3 sequence (DNA): TGCGCCAGCAGCTGGAGGACAGATGATAACACTGAAGCTTTCTTT. Residues: CASSWRTDDNTEAFF. The complete variable domain, with remaining parts taken from reference TRBV5-1 and TRBJ1-1, reads KAGVTQTPRYLIKTRGQQVTLSCSPISGHRSVSWYQQTPGQGLQFLFEYFSETQRNKGNFPGRFSGRQFSNSRSEMNVSTLELGDSALYLCASSWRTDDNTEAFFGQGTRLTVV.

On this clone: A junction boundary mismatches the germline segment, possibly from a read error. The chain links TRBV5-1 to TRBJ1-1; D perhaps matches TRBD1 (6 bases). This CDR3 is 14 amino acids long. CDR1 is SGHRS, CDR2 YFSETQ, per germline. Here the CDR3 DNA reads TGTGCCAGCAGCTTTAACAGGGCACTCACTGAAGCTTTCTTT. This codes for CASSFNRALTEAFF. The full variable domain, with the rest looked up from reference TRBV5-1 and TRBJ1-1, is KAGVTQTPRYLIKTRGQQVTLSCSPISGHRSVSWYQQTPGQGLQFLFEYFSETQRNKGNFPGRFSGRQFSNSRSEMNVSTLELGDSALYLCASSFNRALTEAFFGQGTRLTVV.